Sequencing of this T cell receptor (beta chain) was carried out in a study of blood T cell repertoires in COVID-19. Background on the study: Researchers got acute and convalescent COVID-19 samples from the United States, Italy and Spain. PBMCs, B-cell-depleted T cells, or T cells were the source of the cDNA or gDNA that made up the material.

The CDR3 spans 13 residues. Trimming cost V 4 bases and J 9 bases, with 16 bases left between them. Germline CDR1 reads SGHRS; CDR2 reads YFSETQ. The authors' processing: Estimated nucleated cell counts came from reference gene primer amplification. Clones were read by immunoSEQ multiplex PCR, and TCRdb kept only the in-frame ones, dropping some. V, J and clone size derive from that table, while D and trimming were established from the DNA sequence. The sample lists about 100,000 clones, over 70% seen once, with about 4% in the top ten. The material sequenced was peripheral blood. The chain joins TRBV5-1 to TRBJ2-5, with D possibly matching TRBD2 (5 bases). This TCR was recovered from a man aged 60 to 75 with acute or convalescent COVID-19. In nucleotides, the CDR3 is TGCGCCAGCAGCGGAGGACCTGGTGGGGCCCAGTACTTC. Its translation: CASSGGPGGAQYF.